These 21 T cell receptor beta chains were sequenced from one sample in a study of molecular identifiers for immune sequencing clone quantification (dated by TCRdb to the late 2010s). Receptor libraries were prepared by PCR. Sequencing was carried out with an Illumina HiSeq 4000. Through fastp at Q25 and MiXCR, TCRdb rebuilt clones from the public reads, retaining in-frame beta chains. Each entry merges the rows of one CDR3 protein and shows their most common DNA and genes. Recorded for this sample are under 600,000 distinct CDR3 sequences; 20% to 25% of them occurred a single time. About 0.8% of the sample comes from the top ten. Sequences were obtained from naive CD8+ T cells from blood, with Jurkat cell RNA spiked in. This sample's cell subset or site label indicates: FACS-sorted CD8+CD4-CCR7+CD45RA+ naive T cells. These receptors originate from a human donor in good health. Some libraries in this study had Jurkat cell RNA spiked in.

The chain links TRBV6-2 or TRBV6-3 to TRBJ2-3, with 8 bases identical to TRBD2. Germline loops: CDR1 MNHEY, CDR2 SVGEGT. With V trimmed by 2 bases and J by 6 bases, 13 bases remained unmatched. The CDR3 covers 17 residues. The CDR3 sequence: CASSYVRVSGGTDTQYF. CDR3 nucleotides: TGTGCCAGCAGTTACGTTAGAGTATCGGGAGGGACGGATACGCAGTATTTT.

A word on this clonotype: This could be a read error, since a much larger clone is one nucleotide away. The rearrangement links TRBV19 to TRBJ1-5; possibly TRBD1 for D (5 bases). From germline, CDR1 is LNHDA and CDR2 SQIVND (reference sequence). The CDR3 extends over 14 amino acids. Trimming pared 5 bases from V and 6 bases from J, leaving 14 bases between. CDR3: CASSVTGLGQPQHF. CDR3 nucleotide sequence: TGTGCCAGTAGTGTTACAGGTCTCGGTCAGCCCCAGCATTTT.

Turning to this clonotype: This may come from a read error, since a much larger clone is one base off. The DNA for the CDR3 is TGTGCCAGCAGCTCCCCCCCAGGACGGCATGGGTCCACAGATACGCAGTATTTT. Residues: CASSSPPGRHGSTDTQYF. The rearrangement joins TRBV5-4 to TRBJ2-3; no reliable D call. The CDR3 is 18 amino acids. CDR1 is SGHNT and CDR2 is YYREEE in the germline V gene (reference sequence). With 3 bases removed from V and 2 bases from J, the gap between germline ends came to 22 bases. The variable domain in full, with the rest retrieved from reference TRBV5-4 and TRBJ2-3, is ETGVTQSPTHLIKTRGQQVTLRCSSQSGHNTVSWYQQALGQGPQFIFQYYREEENGRGNFPPRFSGLQFPNYSSELNVNALELDDSALYLCASSSPPGRHGSTDTQYFGPGTRLTVL.

This clonotype was seen a few times. The chain uses TRBV7-9 and TRBJ1-4; D unclear. The ends were cut back, 7 bases at V and 6 bases at J, with 9 bases in the middle. Per the germline V gene, CDR1 is SEHNR and CDR2 is FQNEAQ (reference sequence). This CDR3 contains 12 residues. The CDR3 sequence is CASKGLYEKLFF. The CDR3 DNA reads TGTGCCAGCAAGGGTTTGTATGAAAAACTGTTTTTT.

This clonotype was counted once. The V gene is TRBV4-3, the J gene TRBJ1-4; D is ambiguous. CDR1 is LGHNA, CDR2 YSLEER, per germline. This CDR3 spans 17 amino acids. The ends were cut back, 0 bases at V and 6 bases at J, with 17 bases in the middle. The CDR3 here is CASSQDRGLPTDEKLFF. The CDR3 nucleotides are TGCGCCAGCAGCCAAGATCGTGGGTTGCCGACTGATGAAAAACTGTTTTTT.

This clonotype turned up a few times. This sequence joins TRBV5-4 and TRBJ1-1; TRBD1 is a possible D gene (6 bases). Trimming shortened V by 0 bases and J by 5 bases, and 14 bases separated the two germline ends. The CDR3 contains 15 residues. The germline V gene encodes CDR1 SGHNT and CDR2 YYREEE (reference sequence). The CDR3 region has the DNA TGTGCCAGCAGCTTGGATGCAGGGGTTGGGACTGAAGCTTTCTTT. It codes for CASSLDAGVGTEAFF.

This clonotype was recorded many times. V and J are TRBV4-3 and TRBJ2-3, with 9 positions matching TRBD2. The CDR3 extends over 17 amino acids. Germline trimming cut 0 bases from V and 3 bases from J; bases unmatched to any gene: 7. The V gene's germline CDR1 is LGHNA and CDR2 YSLEER. As DNA, the CDR3 is TGCGCCAGCAGCCAAGATGGTCGTCTAGCGGGAACAGATACGCAGTATTTT. This gives the protein CASSQDGRLAGTDTQYF.

In regard to this clonotype: At one end the junction does not follow the germline gene, possibly because of a read error. The V call is TRBV9, the J call TRBJ1-4, with D perhaps matching TRBD1 (5 bases). Germline V CDR1 and CDR2: SGDLS, YYNGEE. The CDR3 covers 15 residues. The CDR3 protein is CASSVDGTGGEELFF. As DNA, the CDR3 is TGTGCCAGCAGCGTTGATGGGACTGGCGGTGAAGAACTGTTTTTT.

In its sample, this clonotype was seen a few times. The V and J genes are TRBV28 and TRBJ1-5, with TRBD1 identical over 7 bases. V gave up 8 bases and J gave up 7 bases; unmatched junction bases: 5. CDR3 length: 12 amino acids. Germline V gene data show CDR1 as MDHEN and CDR2 as SYDVKM. This CDR3 reads CASVDREQPQHF. CDR3 nucleotides: TGTGCCAGCGTCGACAGGGAACAGCCCCAGCATTTT. Full variable domain (missing parts from reference TRBV28 and TRBJ1-5): DVKVTQSSRYLVKRTGEKVFLECVQDMDHENMFWYRQDPGLGLRLIYFSYDVKMKEKGDIPEGYSVSREKKERFSLILESASTNQTSMYLCASVDREQPQHFGDGTRLSIL.

This clonotype was detected only a few times. This chain links TRBV6-2 or TRBV6-3 with TRBJ1-1; D is possibly TRBD1 (5 bases). In germline, CDR1 is MNHEY, CDR2 SVGEGT. V was shortened by 0 bases and J by 1 base, with 9 bases between the two germline ends. The CDR3 sequence is 15 residues long. The CDR3 sequence: CASSYSPQGNTEAFF. In nucleotides, the CDR3 is TGTGCCAGCAGTTACTCACCCCAGGGGAACACTGAAGCTTTCTTT.

Worth noting for this clonotype: A read error may account for a junction end that differs from germline. The rearrangement uses TRBV5-3 and TRBJ2-1, with D possibly being TRBD2 (6 bases). TRBV5-3 qualifies as an ORF whose function is uncertain. The CDR3 totals 16 residues. The CDR3 nucleotides read TGTGCCAGCAGCTTGGGGACTGGGGCTTCCTACAATGAGCAGTTCTTC. Amino acids: CASSLGTGASYNEQFF.

Comments on this clonotype: The junction differs from germline at one of its ends, possibly a read error. This chain connects TRBV5-3 to TRBJ2-5, with 10 bases fitting TRBD2. TRBV5-3 belongs to the ORF category, with a function that is uncertain. This CDR3 has 16 amino acids. The CDR3 nucleotides read TGTGCCAGCAGCTTGGAGGCTAGCGGGAGAAGCGAGACCCAGTACTTC. Its translation is CASSLEASGRSETQYF.

The gene calls are TRBV20-1 and TRBJ2-4; 11 nucleotides align to TRBD2. V dropped 0 bases and J dropped 9; count of bases not matched to a gene: 16. From germline, CDR1 is DFQATT and CDR2 SNEGSKA (reference sequence). The CDR3 extends over 18 amino acids. CDR3 sequence: CSARDPQTSGGVESIQYF. The CDR3, as DNA: TGCAGTGCTAGAGATCCCCAAACTAGCGGGGGAGTAGAAAGCATTCAGTACTTC.

This clonotype was seen repeatedly, ten times or more. DNA of the CDR3: TGTGCCAGCAGTTCCACCTGGGACAGTTTGAACACTGAAGCTTTCTTT. Amino acids: CASSSTWDSLNTEAFF. The chain has TRBV7-9 and TRBJ1-1, with TRBD1 matching 7 bases. The length of the CDR3 is 16 residues. Trimming removed 6 bases from V and 0 bases from J; junction bases left unmatched: 10. CDR1 and CDR2 from the germline V gene are SEHNR and FQNEAQ (reference sequence). The full variable domain, in which reference TRBV7-9 and TRBJ1-1 provide the parts outside the CDR3, is DTGVSQNPRHKITKRGQNVTFRCDPISEHNRLYWYRQTLGQGPEFLTYFQNEAQLEKSRLLSDRFSAERPKGSFSTLEIQRTEQGDSAMYLCASSSTWDSLNTEAFFGQGTRLTVV.

The chain is built from TRBV19 and TRBJ2-2; TRBD1 might be the D (6 bases). This CDR3 has 16 residues. V gave up 7 bases and J gave up 7 bases, with 22 bases separating them. The germline gives CDR1 LNHDA, CDR2 SQIVND (reference sequence). CDR3 DNA: TGTGCCAGTACGTGGCCCTTGGCTGCAGGGGTCGGGGAGCTGTTTTTT. The encoded protein is CASTWPLAAGVGELFF.

This clonotype was observed a handful of times. This chain uses TRBV27 with TRBJ2-5; the D call may be TRBD1 or TRBD2 (5 bases each). Germline CDR1 and CDR2: MNHEY and SMNVEV (reference sequence). V gave up 5 bases and J gave up 5 bases, with 18 bases separating them. The CDR3 has 15 amino acids. The CDR3 region has the DNA TGTGCCAGCAGTCCCGGGACGGCCTCCCGGGAGACCCAGTACTTC. Translated: CASSPGTASRETQYF.

The CDR3 DNA follows: TGCAGTGCTAGGGCCTTCCTCGGGGGGGGGCCGGCAGATACGCAGTATTTT. This encodes CSARAFLGGGPADTQYF. This sequence joins TRBV20-1 and TRBJ2-3; 8 nucleotides agree with TRBD2. The V and J ends lost 3 bases and 4 bases, in that order; junction bases with no gene match: 15. The CDR3 runs to 17 residues. The germline gives CDR1 DFQATT, CDR2 SNEGSKA (reference sequence).

The table lists this clonotype with many counts. This chain links TRBV12-3 or TRBV12-4 with TRBJ2-3; D not resolved. CDR3 length: 15 residues. Trimming took 3 bases from V and 0 from J, leaving 10 bases between them. CDR3 sequence reads: CASSLRLDSTDTQYF. The CDR3 DNA is TGTGCCAGCAGTTTGAGGCTCGACAGCACAGATACGCAGTATTTT.

Turning to this clonotype: The junction and the germline gene differ at one end; a read error may be behind it. The chain links TRBV15 to TRBJ1-1, with a weak D call TRBD1 (5 bases). The CDR3 loop spans 13 amino acids. CDR1 and CDR2 from the germline V gene are LNHNV and YYDKDF (reference sequence). The CDR3 sequence is CATNRRSGTDAFF. The CDR3 DNA is TGTGCCACCAACCGACGGTCTGGGACTGACGCTTTCTTT.

This clonotype was recorded a few times. The rearrangement joins TRBV29-1 to TRBJ2-7; possibly TRBD2 for D (5 bases). Germline assignment: CDR1 SQVTM and CDR2 ANQGSEA. V lost 6 bases, J lost 2 bases, and 11 bases lay in between. This CDR3 comprises 12 residues. The CDR3 nucleotides are TGCAGCGTCCATACCGGGGCCTACGAGCAGTACTTC. Protein sequence: CSVHTGAYEQYF.

This clonotype was seen ten or more times. CDR3 bases: TGCAGTGCTCGAGCTCCCCGACAAGACCCAATCTTTAACTATGGCTACACCTTC. Translating gives CSARAPRQDPIFNYGYTF. The V call is TRBV20-1, the J call TRBJ1-2; the D is unclear. The germline V gene has CDR1 DFQATT and CDR2 SNEGSKA (reference sequence). V dropped 5 bases and J dropped 1 base, with 26 bases sitting between them. The CDR3 spans 18 residues.